This T cell receptor (beta chain) was recovered during a study of shared clonotypes between healthy human individuals. The ends lost 6 bases at V and 2 bases at J; junction bases unmatched: 3. Germline lookup yields CDR1 LNHDA and CDR2 SQIVND (reference sequence). The CDR3 consists of 14 residues. Study-wide points: Generation probability values for non-shared clonotypes were lower than those for clonotypes shared by all four donors.

The assay was immunoSEQ multiplex PCR, and TCRdb's table has in-frame clones only and misses some. The profile shows some 630,000 clones, approximately 79% of them singletons. Concerning this clone: Its specificity is not known.

V gene TRBV19 combines with J gene TRBJ2-3; TRBD2 aligns across 9 bases. The TCR originated in a woman aged 30 to 39 in good health. The sequenced sample consisted of memory CD4+ T cells sorted from blood. Subset: CD45RA-negative fraction. CDR3 in DNA: TGTGCCAGTAGAGGCGGGAGGGCCACAGATACGCAGTATTTT. This encodes CASRGGRATDTQYF. Combining the CDR3 with reference TRBV19 and TRBJ2-3 gives the whole variable domain DGGITQSPKYLFRKEGQNVTLSCEQNLNHDAMYWYRQDPGQGLRLIYYSQIVNDFQKGDIAEGYSVSREKKESFPLTVTSAQKNPTAFYLCASRGGRATDTQYFGPGTRLTVL.